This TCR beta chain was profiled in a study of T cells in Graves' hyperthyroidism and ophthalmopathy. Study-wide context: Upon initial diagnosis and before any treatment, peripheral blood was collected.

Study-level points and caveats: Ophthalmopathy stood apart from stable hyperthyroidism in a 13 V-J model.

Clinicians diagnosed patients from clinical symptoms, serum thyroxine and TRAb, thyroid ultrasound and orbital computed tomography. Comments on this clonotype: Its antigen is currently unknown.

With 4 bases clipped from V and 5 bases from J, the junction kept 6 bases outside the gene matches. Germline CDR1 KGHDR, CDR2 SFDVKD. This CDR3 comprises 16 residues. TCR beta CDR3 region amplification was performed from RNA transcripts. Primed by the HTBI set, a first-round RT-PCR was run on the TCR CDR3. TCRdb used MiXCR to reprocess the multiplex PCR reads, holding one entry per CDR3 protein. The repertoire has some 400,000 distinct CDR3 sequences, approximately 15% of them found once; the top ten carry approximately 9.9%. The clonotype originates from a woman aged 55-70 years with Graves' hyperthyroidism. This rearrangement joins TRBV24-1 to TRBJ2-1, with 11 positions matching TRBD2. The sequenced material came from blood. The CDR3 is CATSEGGTSGNNEQFF. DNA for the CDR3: TGTGCCACCAGTGAGGGGGGGACTAGCGGCAACAATGAGCAGTTCTTC.